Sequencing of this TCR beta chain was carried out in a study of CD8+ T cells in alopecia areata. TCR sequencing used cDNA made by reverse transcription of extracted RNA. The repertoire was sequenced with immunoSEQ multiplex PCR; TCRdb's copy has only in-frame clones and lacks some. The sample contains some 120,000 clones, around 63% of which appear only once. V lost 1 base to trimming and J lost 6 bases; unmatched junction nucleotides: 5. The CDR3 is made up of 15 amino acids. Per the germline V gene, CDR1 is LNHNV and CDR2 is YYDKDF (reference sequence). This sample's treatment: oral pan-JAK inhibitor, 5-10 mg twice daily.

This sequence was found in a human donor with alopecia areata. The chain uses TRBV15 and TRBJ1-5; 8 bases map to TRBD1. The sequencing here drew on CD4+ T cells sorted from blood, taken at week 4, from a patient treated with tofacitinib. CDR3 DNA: TGTGCCACCAGCAGAGCAGGGGGCGGGGGTCAGCCCCAGCATTTT. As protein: CATSRAGGGGQPQHF.